This TCR beta chain was recovered during a study of blood T cell repertoires in COVID-19. At the level of the study: The cDNA or gDNA used as material had been derived from T cells, B-cell-depleted T cells, or PBMCs.

In the authors' workflow: Amplification of reference gene primers was used by the study to estimate nucleated cell counts. Repertoires were generated with immunoSEQ multiplex PCR, while TCRdb's copy carries only in-frame clones and drops some. V and J calls and clone size follow that table, whereas D and trimming were derived from the DNA. The sample consists of 55,000 to 70,000 clones, 88% of them appearing once. The CDR3 totals 15 residues. Germline V gene lookup returns CDR1 MNHEY and CDR2 SVGAGI. The ends lost 7 bases at V and 1 base at J; junction bases unmatched: 9. Seattle's enrolled individuals joined amid active infection and were then monitored longitudinally.

Sequencing was carried out using peripheral blood. The chain links TRBV6-5 to TRBJ1-1; 7 nucleotides match TRBD1. The TCR was taken from a woman aged 60-70 years with COVID-19, enrolled during active disease. The CDR3 here is CASTPTRDRNTEAFF. Written as DNA, the CDR3 is TGTGCCAGCACACCTACCCGGGACAGGAACACTGAAGCTTTCTTT.